The 12 T cell receptor beta chains below were found in one sample sequenced in a study of shared clonotypes between healthy human individuals. The protocol was immunoSEQ multiplex PCR, while the TCRdb copy is restricted to in-frame clones and leaves out a portion. The sample has around 2.5 million clones; roughly 93% are singletons. Input material: naive CD4+ T cells from PBMCs. Subset reported: CD45RA+ positively selected. These receptors originate from a man aged 18 to 29 in good health. Some clones in this sample may be carry-over from other donors' samples.

The CDR3 spells CASSRGQSNQPQHF. The CDR3 bases are TGTGCCAGCAGCAGGGGACAGTCAAATCAGCCCCAGCATTTT. The V gene is TRBV2, the J gene TRBJ1-5; 7 bases agree with TRBD1. Trimming cost V 6 bases and J 4 bases; bases outside gene matches: 6. CDR1 SNHLY and CDR2 FYNNEI come from the germline V gene. The CDR3 sequence is 14 residues long.

The chain uses TRBV7-2 and TRBJ1-2; 8 positions match TRBD1. The CDR3 contains 12 residues. Germline lookup yields CDR1 SGHTA and CDR2 FQGNSA. V lost 5 bases and J lost 7; bases outside the gene matches: 3. The CDR3 coding sequence is TGTGCCAGCAGCCGGACAGGGACTGGCTACACCTTC. Protein sequence: CASSRTGTGYTF.

V and J are TRBV9 and TRBJ1-2, with 8 bases identical to TRBD1. The CDR3 is made up of 16 amino acids. The V segment lost 0 bases and the J segment 7 bases; nucleotides outside the gene matches: 11. Germline values: CDR1 SGDLS, CDR2 YYNGEE. The CDR3 region has the DNA TGTGCCAGCAGCGTAGTCGGCGGGCAGGGGGCTGGTGGCTACACCTTC. It is translated as CASSVVGGQGAGGYTF.

The chain joins TRBV13 to TRBJ1-4; 7 positions agree with TRBD1. After removal of 2 bases from V and 4 bases from J, the junction contained 4 bases not matched to a gene. In germline, CDR1 is PRHDT, CDR2 FYEKMQ (reference sequence). The CDR3 has 15 amino acids. CDR3 coding DNA: TGTGCCAGCAGCTTAACGGACAGGAGTAATGAAAAACTGTTTTTT. It translates to CASSLTDRSNEKLFF.

The chain has TRBV27 and TRBJ2-3; no clear D gene. The germline V gene has CDR1 MNHEY and CDR2 SMNVEV (reference sequence). This CDR3 comprises 13 residues. Deletions cut 3 bases from V and 5 bases from J, with 9 bases between. The chain's CDR3 is CASSFLDGDTQYF. CDR3 DNA: TGTGCCAGCAGTTTCCTGGACGGAGATACGCAGTATTTT.

Concerning this clone: The same CDR3 also results from other DNA sequences found in this sample. DNA of the CDR3: TGTGCCAGCAGCTTAACGGGGGGCCTCACTGAAGCTTTCTTT. The encoded protein is CASSLTGGLTEAFF. The rearrangement uses TRBV7-3 and TRBJ1-1; tentatively, D is TRBD1 (6 bases). V was shortened by 0 bases and J by 4 bases, with 9 bases between the two germline ends. Germline CDR1 reads SGHTA; CDR2 reads FQGTGA. The CDR3 has 14 amino acids.

J is TRBJ1-3 and V is TRBV4-1; maybe TRBD1 (5 bases). This CDR3 comprises 17 residues. The V gene's germline CDR1 is MGHRA and CDR2 YSYEKL. Trimming shortened V by 1 base and J by 0 bases, and 13 bases separated the two germline ends. The CDR3: CASSQGGQGSSGNTIYF. The CDR3 DNA sequence: TGCGCCAGCAGCCAAGGAGGGCAGGGCAGCTCTGGAAACACCATATATTTT.

The V and J genes are TRBV7-9 and TRBJ2-3; maybe TRBD2 (6 bases). CDR1 SEHNR and CDR2 FQNEAQ come from the germline V gene (reference sequence). Trimming left V 5 bases short and J 3 bases short, with 18 bases between. There are 16 residues in the CDR3. CDR3 nucleotide sequence: TGTGCCAGCAGCCGTCGCATTTCGGGGGAGACAGATACGCAGTATTTT. Its translation: CASSRRISGETDTQYF.

The chain recombines TRBV6-6 with TRBJ1-4; perhaps TRBD1 as D (5 bases). The CDR3 has 16 amino acids. V lost 4 bases and J lost 8, with 20 bases in between. Germline V gene lookup returns CDR1 MNHNY and CDR2 SVGAGI (reference sequence). CDR3 bases: TGTGCCAGCAGTTTCGACACGACGGGGGGGACGGAAAAACTGTTTTTT. This encodes CASSFDTTGGTEKLFF.

The chain couples TRBV9 to TRBJ2-1, with 7 bases identical to TRBD1. Germline trimming cut 2 bases from V and 0 bases from J; bases unmatched to any gene: 2. The germline CDR1 and CDR2 sequences are SGDLS and YYNGEE. The CDR3 loop spans 15 amino acids. For the CDR3, the DNA is TGTGCCAGCAGCGTCGACAGGGACTCCTACAATGAGCAGTTCTTC. Residues: CASSVDRDSYNEQFF.

The chain joins TRBV2 to TRBJ1-4; D possibly corresponds to TRBD1 (6 bases). Germline V CDR1 and CDR2: SNHLY, FYNNEI. This CDR3 spans 14 amino acids. V was clipped by 8 bases and J by 5 bases, with 15 bases between them. CDR3 sequence: CASRQGQSNEKLFF. CDR3 DNA sequence: TGTGCCAGCCGCCAGGGACAATCCAATGAAAAACTGTTTTTT.

V and J are TRBV19 and TRBJ2-3, with D tentatively TRBD1 (6 bases). Trimming shortened V by 0 bases and J by 3 bases, and 19 bases separated the two germline ends. Germline-derived CDR1 and CDR2 are LNHDA and SQIVND (reference sequence). The CDR3 sequence is 18 residues long. The CDR3 region is CASSIENRVTAFTDTQYF. CDR3 DNA: TGTGCCAGTAGTATAGAAAACAGGGTCACGGCATTTACAGATACGCAGTATTTT.